This record looks at one TCR beta chain sequence and its context. The antigen it binds to is not known. Base qualities are not recorded, but no much larger clone differs from it by a single base. What this sample's time point label stands for: approximately ten-day in vitro stimulation with candidate neoantigen peptide 6. For every enrolled patient, mismatch repair deficiency was confirmed by either polymerase chain reaction or immunohistochemistry. Three patients who responded to pembrolizumab therapy underwent TCR sequencing. Each of 6 or 7 ELISpot-reactive candidate neoantigen peptides was used in a 10-day in vitro stimulation prior to TCR sequencing. As the baseline for calculating clone fold-changes, a control culture with no peptide was run in an identical way. The phase II trial prospectively tested pembrolizumab PD-1 blockade in advanced mismatch repair-deficient cancers regardless of tissue of origin.

Clipping removes 5 bases from V and 4 bases from J, with 4 as the unmatched junction base count. From the cysteine through the phenylalanine, the CDR3 covers 15 amino acids. Here the CDR3 DNA is all that survives: 45 bases in frame from base 1. From the germline V gene, CDR1 is SGHTA and CDR2 is FQGNSA. The data belong to a study of PD-1 blockade in mismatch repair-deficient tumors (dated by TCRdb to between 2016 and 2019). Study-level background: Between September 2013 and September 2016, 75 to 95 consecutive patients with about 11 mismatch repair-deficient cancer types, all previously treated and progressing, were enrolled in the trial. Deep sequencing of TCR CDR3 regions was used to track tumor-associated T cell clones in peripheral blood of patients responding to PD-1 blockade.

Here is what the overall study found, with its caveats: Tumor-resident clones, often undetectable in blood before treatment, expanded rapidly after pembrolizumab and then contracted, generally before radiologic responses. Clonal expansion was elicited by three of the seven peptides, yielding around 130 unique blood TCRs of which seven were also found in tumor, and every positive peptide was derived from frameshift mutations.

Libraries came from the immunoSEQ multiplex PCR assay. The source study handled its data this way. Clones were defined as neoantigen-specific by significant expansion to the relevant peptide and no significant expansion to any other tested peptide. TCRdb re-hosts the immuneACCESS table, in-frame sequences only. Its copies lack some clones; in the studies checked, an unresolved V gene accounts for under half of them, and the cause for the rest is not known. Clone size and the V and J calls come from that table; the DNA yielded D and trimming. Present in this sample are about 15,000 clones, 86% of which were seen just once. The top ten clonotypes cover around 4.4% of the sample.

The chain is assembled from TRBV7-2 and TRBJ2-1; the central 11 bases match TRBD2. The sequencing here drew on cells cultured in vitro, taken from a patient treated with pembrolizumab. The TCR sequence derives from an adult with mismatch repair-deficient cancer. The CDR3 corresponds to CASSVTSGIYNEQFF. The bases read TGTGCCAGCAGCGTGACTAGCGGGATTTACAATGAGCAGTTCTTC.